This T cell receptor (beta chain) is drawn from a study of T-cell memory formation after mild COVID-19. About the study: TCR clusters were mostly donor specific. Study-wide findings and caveats: Nothing showed for sure that second-wave clones peaking on day 37 were SARS-CoV-2 specific.

This clonotype was counted between two and nine times. Its antigen is unknown. Barcoded TCR alpha and TCR beta cDNA libraries with UMIs came from 5'RACE using constant-segment primers. TCRdb reprocessed the 5' RACE reads via MiXCR and lists one record per CDR3 protein. This table has 410,000 or so distinct CDR3 sequences, more than 20% appearing once. The sample taken for sequencing was PBMCs or a T cell subset sorted from them (not recorded which). The receptor's source is an adult woman who had mild COVID-19 (a few samples of this study predate the infection). Cell type and time point are not known.

The CDR3 DNA follows: TGTGCCACCAGCAGACATAGGACAGGGGTGGAGACCCAGTACTTC. It codes for CATSRHRTGVETQYF. The chain employs TRBV15 and TRBJ2-5, with 9 positions matching TRBD1. V lost 2 bases and J lost 5; bases outside the gene matches: 6. CDR3 length: 15 amino acids. CDR1 LNHNV and CDR2 YYDKDF come from the germline V gene (reference sequence).